This paragraph reports one T cell receptor (beta chain). The CDR3 covers 13 residues. V was cut by 3 bases and J by 5 bases, with 7 bases left in between. Germline lookup yields CDR1 KGHSH and CDR2 LQKENI. Source study methods: Scientists estimated how many nucleated cells there were by amplifying reference gene primers. Assay used: immunoSEQ multiplex PCR; TCRdb lists only in-frame clones, some missing. D and trimming were read from the DNA, whereas the V and J calls and clone size are those reported in that table. Of some 220,000 clones listed, roughly 84% are singletons. This record comes from a study of blood T cell repertoires in COVID-19. About the research overall: Samples came from the United States, Italy and Spain, spanning acute and convalescent COVID-19. PBMCs, B-cell-depleted T cells, or T cells provided the cDNA or gDNA that made up the material.

Source material: peripheral blood. This clonotype was obtained from a woman of 80 years or more with active or convalescent COVID-19. The chain links TRBV18 to TRBJ1-4, with no clear D. This CDR3 is CASSPLENEKLFF. The CDR3 DNA reads as TGTGCCAGCTCACCGCTGGAGAATGAAAAACTGTTTTTT. The full variable domain, rest sourced from reference TRBV18 and TRBJ1-4, is NAGVMQNPRHLVRRRGQEARLRCSPMKGHSHVYWYRQLPEEGLKFMVYLQKENIIDESGMPKERFSAEFPKEGPSILRIQQVVRGDSAAYFCASSPLENEKLFFGSGTQLSVL.